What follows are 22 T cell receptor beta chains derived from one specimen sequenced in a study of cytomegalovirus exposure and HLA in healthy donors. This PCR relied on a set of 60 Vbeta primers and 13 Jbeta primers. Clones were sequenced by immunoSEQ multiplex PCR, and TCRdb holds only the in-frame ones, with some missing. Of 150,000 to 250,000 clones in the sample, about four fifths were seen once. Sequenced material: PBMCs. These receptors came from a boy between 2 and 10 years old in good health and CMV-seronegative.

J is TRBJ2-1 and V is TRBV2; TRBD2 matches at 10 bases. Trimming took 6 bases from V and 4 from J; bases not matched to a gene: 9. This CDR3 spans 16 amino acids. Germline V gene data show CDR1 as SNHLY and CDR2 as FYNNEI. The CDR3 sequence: CASRYSGGLGYNEQFF. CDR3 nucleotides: TGTGCCAGCAGGTATAGCGGGGGGCTGGGTTACAATGAGCAGTTCTTC.

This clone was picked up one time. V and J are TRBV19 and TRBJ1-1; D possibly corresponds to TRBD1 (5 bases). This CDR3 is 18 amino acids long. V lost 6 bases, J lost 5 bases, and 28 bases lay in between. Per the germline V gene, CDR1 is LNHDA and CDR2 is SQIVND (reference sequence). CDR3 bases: TGTGCCAGTAGAGCAGCCCTCGGACGGGGGTCGTTGAGGACTGAAGCTTTCTTT. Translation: CASRAALGRGSLRTEAFF. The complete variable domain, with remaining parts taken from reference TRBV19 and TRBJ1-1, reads DGGITQSPKYLFRKEGQNVTLSCEQNLNHDAMYWYRQDPGQGLRLIYYSQIVNDFQKGDIAEGYSVSREKKESFPLTVTSAQKNPTAFYLCASRAALGRGSLRTEAFFGQGTRLTVV.

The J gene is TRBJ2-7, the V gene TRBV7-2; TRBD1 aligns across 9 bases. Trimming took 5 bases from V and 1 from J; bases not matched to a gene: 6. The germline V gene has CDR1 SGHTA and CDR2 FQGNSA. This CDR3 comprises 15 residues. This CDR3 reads CASSLRQGESYEQYF. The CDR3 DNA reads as TGTGCCAGCAGCCTCCGACAGGGGGAATCCTACGAGCAGTACTTC.

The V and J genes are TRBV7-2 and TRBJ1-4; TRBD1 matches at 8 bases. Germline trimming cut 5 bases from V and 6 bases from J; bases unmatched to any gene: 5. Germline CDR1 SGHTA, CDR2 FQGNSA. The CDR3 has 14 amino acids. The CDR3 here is CASSVDRGDEKLFF. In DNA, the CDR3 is TGTGCCAGCAGCGTTGACAGGGGCGATGAAAAACTGTTTTTT.

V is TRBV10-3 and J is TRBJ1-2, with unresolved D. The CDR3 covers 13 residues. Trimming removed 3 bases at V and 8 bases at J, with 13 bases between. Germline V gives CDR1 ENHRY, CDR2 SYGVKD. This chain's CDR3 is CAISDPRLPGYTF. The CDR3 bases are TGTGCCATCAGTGACCCCAGGCTCCCGGGCTACACCTTC.

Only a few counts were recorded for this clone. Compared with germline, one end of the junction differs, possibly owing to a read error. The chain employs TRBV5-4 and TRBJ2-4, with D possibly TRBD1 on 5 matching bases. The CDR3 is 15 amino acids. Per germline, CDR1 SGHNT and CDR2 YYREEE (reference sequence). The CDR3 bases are TGTGCCAGCAGCTTGAGGGGTGGAGCCAAAAACAGTCAGTACTTC. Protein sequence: CASSLRGGAKNSQYF.

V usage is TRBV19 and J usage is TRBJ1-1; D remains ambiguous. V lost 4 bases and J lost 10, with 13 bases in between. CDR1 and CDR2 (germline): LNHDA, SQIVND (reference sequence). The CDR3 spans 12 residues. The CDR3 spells CASSRPTVGAFF. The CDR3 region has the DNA TGTGCCAGTAGTAGGCCGACTGTGGGAGCTTTCTTT.

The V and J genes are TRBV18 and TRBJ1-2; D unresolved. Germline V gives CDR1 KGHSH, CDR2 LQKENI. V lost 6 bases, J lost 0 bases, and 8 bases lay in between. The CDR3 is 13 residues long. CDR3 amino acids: CASSPQTNYGYTF. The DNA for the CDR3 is TGTGCCAGCTCGCCTCAGACTAACTATGGCTACACCTTC.

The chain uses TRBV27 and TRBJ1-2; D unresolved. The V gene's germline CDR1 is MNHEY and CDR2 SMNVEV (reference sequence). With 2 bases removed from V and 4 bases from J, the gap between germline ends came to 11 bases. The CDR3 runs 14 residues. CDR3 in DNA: TGTGCCAGCAGTTTAATAGCGGGCGGCTATGGCTACACCTTC. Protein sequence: CASSLIAGGYGYTF.

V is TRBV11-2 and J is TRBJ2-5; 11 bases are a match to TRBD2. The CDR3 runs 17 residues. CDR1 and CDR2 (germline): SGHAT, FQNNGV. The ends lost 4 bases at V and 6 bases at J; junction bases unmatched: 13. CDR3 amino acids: CASSSLAGGRGVKTQYF. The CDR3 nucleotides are TGTGCCAGCAGCTCTTTAGCGGGGGGGCGGGGAGTTAAGACCCAGTACTTC.

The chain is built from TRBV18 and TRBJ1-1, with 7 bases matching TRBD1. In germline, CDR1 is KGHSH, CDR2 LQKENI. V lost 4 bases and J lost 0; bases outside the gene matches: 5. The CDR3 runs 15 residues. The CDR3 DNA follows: TGTGCCAGCTCACTCTCGACAGGGCTGAACACTGAAGCTTTCTTT. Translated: CASSLSTGLNTEAFF.

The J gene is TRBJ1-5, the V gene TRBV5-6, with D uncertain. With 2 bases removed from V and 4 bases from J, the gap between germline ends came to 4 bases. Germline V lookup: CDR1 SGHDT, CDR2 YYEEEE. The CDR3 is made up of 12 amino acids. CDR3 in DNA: TGTGCCAGCAGCTTAGCTAATCAGCCCCAGCATTTT. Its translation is CASSLANQPQHF.

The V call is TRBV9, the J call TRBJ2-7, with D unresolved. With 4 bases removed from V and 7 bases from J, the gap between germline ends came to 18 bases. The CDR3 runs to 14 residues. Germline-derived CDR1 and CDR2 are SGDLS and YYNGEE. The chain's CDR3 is CASSPSDGLKEQYF. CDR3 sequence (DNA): TGTGCCAGCAGCCCATCAGACGGGTTGAAAGAGCAGTACTTC.

In DNA form, the CDR3 reads TGTGCCAGCAGCCCTGGACAGGAGAACACTGAAGCTTTCTTT. It encodes CASSPGQENTEAFF. The J gene is TRBJ1-1, the V gene TRBV7-2, with TRBD1 identical over 7 bases. This CDR3 spans 14 amino acids. Losses at the gene ends were 5 bases for V and 1 base for J; bases not matched to a gene: 4. CDR1 is SGHTA, CDR2 FQGNSA, per germline.

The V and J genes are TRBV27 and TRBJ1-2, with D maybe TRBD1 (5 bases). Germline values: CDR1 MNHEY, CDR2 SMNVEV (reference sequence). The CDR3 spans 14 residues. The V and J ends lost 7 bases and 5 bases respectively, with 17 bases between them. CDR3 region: CASKPGNSRYGYTF. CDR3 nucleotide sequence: TGTGCCAGCAAACCAGGGAATTCGAGGTATGGCTACACCTTC.

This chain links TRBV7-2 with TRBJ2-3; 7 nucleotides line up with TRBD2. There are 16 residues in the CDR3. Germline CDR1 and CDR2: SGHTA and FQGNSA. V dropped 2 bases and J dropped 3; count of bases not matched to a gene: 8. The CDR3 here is CASSLRQGGWTDTQYF. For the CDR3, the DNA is TGTGCCAGCAGCTTAAGGCAGGGAGGGTGGACAGATACGCAGTATTTT.

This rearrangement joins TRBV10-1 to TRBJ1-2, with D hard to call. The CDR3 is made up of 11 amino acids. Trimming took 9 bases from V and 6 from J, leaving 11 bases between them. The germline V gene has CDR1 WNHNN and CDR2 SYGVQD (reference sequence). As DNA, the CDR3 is TGCGCCAGATTACACAAGAATGGCTACACCTTC. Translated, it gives CARLHKNGYTF.

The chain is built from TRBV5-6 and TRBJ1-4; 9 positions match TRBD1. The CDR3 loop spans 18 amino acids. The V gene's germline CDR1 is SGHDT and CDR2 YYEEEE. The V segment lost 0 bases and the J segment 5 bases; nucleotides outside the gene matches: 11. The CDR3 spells CASSLVGQGRQGNEKLFF. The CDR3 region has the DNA TGTGCCAGCAGCTTGGTGGGACAGGGTAGGCAGGGAAATGAAAAACTGTTTTTT. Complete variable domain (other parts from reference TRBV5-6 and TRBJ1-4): DAGVTQSPTHLIKTRGQQVTLRCSPKSGHDTVSWYQQALGQGPQFIFQYYEEEERQRGNFPDRFSGHQFPNYSSELNVNALLLGDSALYLCASSLVGQGRQGNEKLFFGSGTQLSVL.

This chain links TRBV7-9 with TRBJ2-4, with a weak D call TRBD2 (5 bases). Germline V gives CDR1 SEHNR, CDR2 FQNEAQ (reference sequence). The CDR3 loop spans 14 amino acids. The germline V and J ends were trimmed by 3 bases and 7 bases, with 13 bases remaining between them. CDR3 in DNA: TGTGCCAGCAGCTTTGTAGGGTCGGGGAACATTCAGTACTTC. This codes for CASSFVGSGNIQYF.

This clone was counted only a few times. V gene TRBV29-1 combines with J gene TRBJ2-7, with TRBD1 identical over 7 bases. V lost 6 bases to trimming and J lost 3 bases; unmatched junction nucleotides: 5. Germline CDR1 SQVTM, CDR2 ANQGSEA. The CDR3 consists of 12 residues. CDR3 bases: TGCAGCGTGACAGGGTCAGGCTACGAGCAGTACTTC. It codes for CSVTGSGYEQYF.

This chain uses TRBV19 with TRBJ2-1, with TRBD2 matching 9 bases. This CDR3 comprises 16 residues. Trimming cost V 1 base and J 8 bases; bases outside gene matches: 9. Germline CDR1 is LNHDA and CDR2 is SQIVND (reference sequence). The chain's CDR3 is CASSIASGTSWDEQFF. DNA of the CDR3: TGTGCCAGTAGTATAGCCTCCGGGACTAGCTGGGATGAGCAGTTCTTC.

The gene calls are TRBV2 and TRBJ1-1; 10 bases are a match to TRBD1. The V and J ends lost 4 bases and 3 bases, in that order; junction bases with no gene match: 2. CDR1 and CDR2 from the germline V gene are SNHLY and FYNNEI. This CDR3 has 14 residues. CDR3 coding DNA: TGTGCCAGCAGTGGACAGGGGGCTGACACTGAAGCTTTCTTT. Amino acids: CASSGQGADTEAFF.